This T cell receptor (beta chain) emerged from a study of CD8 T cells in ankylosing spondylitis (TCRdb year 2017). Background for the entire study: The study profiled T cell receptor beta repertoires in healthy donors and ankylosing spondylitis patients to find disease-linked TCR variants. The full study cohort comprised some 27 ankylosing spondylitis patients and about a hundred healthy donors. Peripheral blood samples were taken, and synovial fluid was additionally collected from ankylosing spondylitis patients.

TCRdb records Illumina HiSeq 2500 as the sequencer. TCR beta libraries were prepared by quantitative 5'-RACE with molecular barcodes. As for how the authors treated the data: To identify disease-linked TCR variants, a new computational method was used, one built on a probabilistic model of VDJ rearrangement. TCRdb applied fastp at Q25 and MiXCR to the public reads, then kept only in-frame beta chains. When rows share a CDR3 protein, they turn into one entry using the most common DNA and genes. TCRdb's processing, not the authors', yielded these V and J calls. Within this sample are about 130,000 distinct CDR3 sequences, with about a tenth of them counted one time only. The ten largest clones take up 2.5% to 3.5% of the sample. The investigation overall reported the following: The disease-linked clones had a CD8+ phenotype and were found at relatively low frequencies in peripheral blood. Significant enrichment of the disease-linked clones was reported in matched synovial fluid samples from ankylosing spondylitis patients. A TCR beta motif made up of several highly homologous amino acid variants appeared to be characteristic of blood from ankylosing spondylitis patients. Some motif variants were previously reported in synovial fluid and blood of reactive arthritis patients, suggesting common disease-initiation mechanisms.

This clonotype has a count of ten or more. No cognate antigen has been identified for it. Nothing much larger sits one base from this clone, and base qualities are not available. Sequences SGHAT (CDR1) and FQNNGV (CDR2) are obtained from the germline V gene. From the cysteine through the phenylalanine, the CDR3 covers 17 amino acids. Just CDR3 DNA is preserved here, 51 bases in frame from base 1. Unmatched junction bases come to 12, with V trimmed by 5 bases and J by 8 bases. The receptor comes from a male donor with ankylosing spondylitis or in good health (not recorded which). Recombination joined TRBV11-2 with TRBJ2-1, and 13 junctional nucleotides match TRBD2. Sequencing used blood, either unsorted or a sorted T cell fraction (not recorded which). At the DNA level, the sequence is TGTGCCAGCAGCCTAACCGGGACTAGCGGGATAAACGATGAGCAGTTCTTC. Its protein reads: CASSLTGTSGINDEQFF.